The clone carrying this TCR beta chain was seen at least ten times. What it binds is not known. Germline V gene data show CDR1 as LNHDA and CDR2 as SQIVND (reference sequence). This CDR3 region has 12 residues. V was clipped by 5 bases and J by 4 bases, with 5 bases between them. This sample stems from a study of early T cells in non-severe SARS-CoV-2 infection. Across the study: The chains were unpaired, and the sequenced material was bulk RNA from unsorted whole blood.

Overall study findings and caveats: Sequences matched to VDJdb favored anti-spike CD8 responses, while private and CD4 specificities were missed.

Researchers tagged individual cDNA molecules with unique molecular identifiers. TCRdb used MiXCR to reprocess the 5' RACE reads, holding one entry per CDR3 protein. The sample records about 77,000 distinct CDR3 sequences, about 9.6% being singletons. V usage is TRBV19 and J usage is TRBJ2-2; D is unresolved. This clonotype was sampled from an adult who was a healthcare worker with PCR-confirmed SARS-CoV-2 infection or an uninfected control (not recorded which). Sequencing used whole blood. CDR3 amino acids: CASSVRTGELFF. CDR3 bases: TGTGCCAGTAGTGTCCGCACCGGGGAGCTGTTTTTT.